This TCR beta chain was profiled in a study of T cell changes during pregnancy in multiple sclerosis. Assay: immunoSEQ multiplex PCR; the TCRdb copy retains only in-frame clones and omits some. The table includes more than 35,000 clones, about 87% detected once. The source of this sequence is a female donor with multiple sclerosis, enrolled in a pregnancy study. The specimen was CD4+ T cells from peripheral blood mononuclear cells, collected before pregnancy.

CDR3 DNA sequence: TGTGCCAGCAGCTCACGGAGCTCCTACGAGCAGTACTTC. This encodes CASSSRSSYEQYF. The chain combines TRBV7-6 with TRBJ2-7; D call uncertain. The V gene lost 4 bases and the J gene lost 0 bases, with 7 bases spanning the gap. The CDR3 contains 13 residues. From germline, CDR1 is SGHVS and CDR2 FNYEAQ.